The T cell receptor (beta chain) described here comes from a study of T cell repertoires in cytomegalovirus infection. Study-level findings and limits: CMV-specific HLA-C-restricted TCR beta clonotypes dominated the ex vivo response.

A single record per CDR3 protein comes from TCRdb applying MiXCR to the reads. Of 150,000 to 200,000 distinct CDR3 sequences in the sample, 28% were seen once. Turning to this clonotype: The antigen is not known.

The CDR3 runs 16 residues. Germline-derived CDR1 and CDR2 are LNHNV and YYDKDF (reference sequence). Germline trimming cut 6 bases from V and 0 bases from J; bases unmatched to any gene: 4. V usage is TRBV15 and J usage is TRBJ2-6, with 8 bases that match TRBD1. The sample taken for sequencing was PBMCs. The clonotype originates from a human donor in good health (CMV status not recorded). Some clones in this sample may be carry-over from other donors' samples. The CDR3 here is CATRRTGLSGANVLTF. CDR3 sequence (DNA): TGTGCCACCAGAAGGACAGGGCTCTCTGGGGCCAACGTCCTGACTTTC.